The 21 T cell receptor beta chains given below trace back to one sample, sequenced in a study of blood T cell repertoires in COVID-19. Only in-frame clones appear in the TCRdb table, and some are missing; sequencing was by immunoSEQ multiplex PCR. Found here are 60,000 to 85,000 clones, 65% to 90% of them singletons; the top ten hold 35% to 50%. The sequencing sample was made of peripheral blood. These receptor sequences come from a man older than 75 with acute or convalescent COVID-19.

In this sample, this clone turned up a few times. This sequence joins TRBV10-3 and TRBJ2-7, with D perhaps matching TRBD1 (6 bases). Germline V gives CDR1 ENHRY, CDR2 SYGVKD. Trimming cost V 3 bases and J 4 bases, with 19 bases left between them. The CDR3 length is 16 residues. CDR3 residues: CAISDLTGQSEYEQYF. CDR3 DNA sequence: TGTGCCATCAGTGATTTGACAGGACAAAGCGAATACGAGCAGTACTTC.

This rearrangement joins TRBV7-9 to TRBJ1-4; unclear D gene. V was cut by 3 bases and J by 4 bases, with 9 bases left in between. Germline loops: CDR1 SEHNR, CDR2 FQNEAQ (reference sequence). CDR3 length: 14 amino acids. CDR3 region: CASSFGELNEKLFF. The CDR3 DNA reads TGTGCCAGCAGCTTCGGGGAACTTAATGAAAAACTGTTTTTT.

The chain links TRBV11-3 to TRBJ2-6; D is unclear. CDR3 length equals 15 residues. The ends were cut back, 5 bases at V and 0 bases at J, with 8 bases in the middle. The V gene's germline CDR1 is SGHNT and CDR2 YENEEA. The CDR3 sequence: CASSPSGSGANVLTF. The CDR3 DNA reads as TGTGCCAGCAGCCCCAGTGGCTCTGGGGCCAACGTCCTGACTTTC.

The rearrangement uses TRBV10-3 and TRBJ1-1; D is unclear. Trimming cost V 2 bases and J 3 bases, with 13 bases left between them. The CDR3 contains 15 residues. Germline V CDR1 and CDR2: ENHRY, SYGVKD. The CDR3 sequence is CAISEGPALYTEAFF. The CDR3 bases are TGTGCCATCAGTGAGGGGCCAGCCTTATACACTGAAGCTTTCTTT.

The chain combines TRBV7-9 with TRBJ1-1; TRBD1 might be the D (6 bases). Trimming pared 5 bases from V and 5 bases from J, leaving 15 bases between. This CDR3 contains 14 residues. Germline CDR1 and CDR2: SEHNR and FQNEAQ (reference sequence). As DNA, the CDR3 is TGTGCCAGCAGCGACCCACCAGGGGTGACTGAAGCTTTCTTT. Translation gives CASSDPPGVTEAFF.

The rearrangement joins TRBV5-5 to TRBJ1-4; possible D gene TRBD1, 6 bases. The V gene's germline CDR1 is SGHKS and CDR2 YYEKEE (reference sequence). The CDR3 sequence is 16 residues long. Trimming removed 2 bases at V and 4 bases at J, with 15 bases between. For the CDR3, the DNA is TGTGCCAGCAGCTTCCGCCGGGGGGGCAGTAATGAAAAACTGTTTTTT. Encoded protein: CASSFRRGGSNEKLFF.

The chain combines TRBV28 with TRBJ1-2, with D hard to call. Germline assignment: CDR1 MDHEN and CDR2 SYDVKM. The CDR3 is 12 residues long. The V and J ends lost 2 bases and 3 bases respectively, with 4 bases between them. The CDR3: CASSLGYYGYTF. DNA for the CDR3: TGTGCCAGCAGTTTAGGCTACTATGGCTACACCTTC.

This rearrangement joins TRBV10-3 to TRBJ1-2; a possible D gene is TRBD1 (5 bases). The CDR3 contains 14 residues. CDR1 is ENHRY and CDR2 is SYGVKD in the germline V gene. Trimming removed 7 bases at V and 3 bases at J, with 15 bases between. DNA of the CDR3: TGTGCCATCAACCCAGGGACTACAGACTATGGCTACACCTTC. This translates into CAINPGTTDYGYTF.

The gene calls are TRBV28 and TRBJ2-7; 11 bases agree with TRBD1. Germline assignment: CDR1 MDHEN and CDR2 SYDVKM. The CDR3 has 19 amino acids. V lost 0 bases, J lost 0 bases, and 10 bases stayed unmatched. In DNA, the CDR3 is TGTGCCAGCAGTTTATGGGGACAGGGGGTTCTTATACACTCCTACGAGCAGTACTTC. Its protein is CASSLWGQGVLIHSYEQYF.

The chain links TRBV4-3 to TRBJ1-5, with D uncertain. Trimming left V 1 base short and J 6 bases short, with 10 bases between. The CDR3 totals 14 residues. Germline V gene lookup returns CDR1 LGHNA and CDR2 YSLEER. CDR3 DNA sequence: TGCGCCAGCAGCCAAGCAGTCCAGGCTCAGCCCCAGCATTTT. This codes for CASSQAVQAQPQHF.

The genes are TRBV11-2 and TRBJ2-4, with D hard to call. Germline CDR1 SGHAT, CDR2 FQNNGV. With 0 bases removed from V and 3 bases from J, the gap between germline ends came to 6 bases. The CDR3 runs to 14 residues. CDR3 in DNA: TGTGCCAGCAGCTTAGATTACGGCAAAAACATTCAGTACTTC. Its translation is CASSLDYGKNIQYF.

This clone has only one observation. The rearrangement uses TRBV11-2 and TRBJ2-7, with a tentative D call TRBD2 (5 bases). CDR3 length: 16 amino acids. The V and J ends lost 2 bases and 5 bases respectively, with 19 bases between them. Germline V lookup: CDR1 SGHAT, CDR2 FQNNGV. This chain's CDR3 is CASSLFSSRGSHEQYF. CDR3 DNA: TGTGCCAGCAGCTTATTTTCTTCCCGGGGATCCCACGAGCAGTACTTC.

The rearrangement links TRBV28 to TRBJ1-2; D is ambiguous. Germline CDR1 MDHEN, CDR2 SYDVKM. This CDR3 is 14 amino acids long. Trimming took 6 bases from V and 5 from J, leaving 16 bases between them. CDR3 nucleotides: TGTGCCAGCAGCATGGCGGTTTTCTATTATGGCTACACCTTC. Translation gives CASSMAVFYYGYTF.

Worth noting for this clone: Other nucleotide sequences in the sample specify the same CDR3. This chain connects TRBV28 to TRBJ1-1; 7 bases align to TRBD1. Looked up from germline, CDR1 is MDHEN and CDR2 is SYDVKM. Unmatched junction bases numbered 6, after V lost 5 bases and J lost 0 bases. The CDR3 extends over 15 amino acids. CDR3 sequence reads: CASSPRTGMNTEAFF. Written as DNA, the CDR3 is TGTGCCAGCAGTCCTCGGACAGGCATGAACACTGAAGCTTTCTTT. The entire variable domain, with the rest obtained from reference TRBV28 and TRBJ1-1, is as follows: DVKVTQSSRYLVKRTGEKVFLECVQDMDHENMFWYRQDPGLGLRLIYFSYDVKMKEKGDIPEGYSVSREKKERFSLILESASTNQTSMYLCASSPRTGMNTEAFFGQGTRLTVV.

The rearrangement joins TRBV28 to TRBJ1-1; a possible D gene is TRBD1 (5 bases). Germline values: CDR1 MDHEN, CDR2 SYDVKM. The CDR3 contains 14 residues. Trimming stripped 2 bases from V and 4 bases from J, with 11 bases between. CDR3: CASSLVGAGTEAFF. The CDR3 DNA reads TGTGCCAGCAGTTTAGTAGGGGCTGGCACTGAAGCTTTCTTT. The full variable domain, its missing parts supplied by reference TRBV28 and TRBJ1-1, is DVKVTQSSRYLVKRTGEKVFLECVQDMDHENMFWYRQDPGLGLRLIYFSYDVKMKEKGDIPEGYSVSREKKERFSLILESASTNQTSMYLCASSLVGAGTEAFFGQGTRLTVV.

V gene TRBV28 combines with J gene TRBJ2-1, with TRBD2 identical over 7 bases. V was clipped by 6 bases and J by 9 bases; unmatched bases: 8. The CDR3 sequence is 13 residues long. CDR1 is MDHEN, CDR2 SYDVKM, per germline. CDR3: CASRSTGTTEQFF. CDR3 coding DNA: TGTGCCAGCAGGTCAACCGGGACTACTGAGCAGTTCTTC.

This clone occurred a few times. CDR3 coding DNA: TGTGCCAGCAGCTTATCTTCCCCGGACAGCTACACTGAAGCTTTCTTT. Translated, it gives CASSLSSPDSYTEAFF. The chain recombines TRBV7-3 with TRBJ1-1; D perhaps matches TRBD1 (6 bases). The CDR3 covers 16 residues. Germline V gene sequence: CDR1 SGHTA, CDR2 FQGTGA. V was clipped by 2 bases and J by 3 bases, with 16 bases between them.

Here the CDR3 DNA reads TGTGCCAGCAGCTTAACCCCCGGGACAGGGGGCTCTGAAGCTTTCTTT. Translated, it gives CASSLTPGTGGSEAFF. The rearrangement uses TRBV7-2 and TRBJ1-1, with 12 bases fitting TRBD1. The germline V gene has CDR1 SGHTA and CDR2 FQGNSA. V was pared by 2 bases and J by 6 bases, with 7 bases of the junction left unmatched. The CDR3 has 16 amino acids. Full variable domain (remainder filled in from reference TRBV7-2 and TRBJ1-1): GAGVSQSPSNKVTEKGKDVELRCDPISGHTALYWYRQSLGQGLEFLIYFQGNSAPDKSGLPSDRFSAERTGGSVSTLTIQRTQQEDSAVYLCASSLTPGTGGSEAFFGQGTRLTVV.

The chain links TRBV28 to TRBJ1-6, with a weak D call TRBD1 (5 bases). Germline V gene lookup returns CDR1 MDHEN and CDR2 SYDVKM. The CDR3 has 16 amino acids. Trimming pared 2 bases from V and 4 bases from J, leaving 12 bases between. CDR3 amino acids: CASSLPKTVYNSPLHF. CDR3 coding DNA: TGTGCCAGCAGTTTACCCAAGACAGTGTATAATTCACCCCTCCACTTT.

This chain connects TRBV7-9 to TRBJ2-1; D not certain. Per germline, CDR1 SEHNR and CDR2 FQNEAQ (reference sequence). Between the trimmed V and J ends, which lost 5 bases and 2 bases, there was a span of 10 bases. The CDR3 has 14 residues. CDR3 protein: CASSHLTAYNEQFF. For the CDR3, the DNA is TGTGCCAGCAGCCATTTAACGGCCTACAATGAGCAGTTCTTC.

The CDR3 DNA reads as TGTGCCAGCAGTTTAAATGCGAAGCCCCAGCATTTT. It is translated as CASSLNAKPQHF. The rearrangement links TRBV12-3 or TRBV12-4 to TRBJ1-5; D not resolved. The V end was cut by 2 bases, the J end by 8 bases, with 7 bases between. The CDR3 length is 12 residues.